The clone carrying this TCR beta chain was counted between two and nine times. What it recognizes is unknown. Every one of the participants with HIV received treatment in the United States. This record belongs to a study of long-term antiretroviral therapy in people with HIV. The libraries were made with immunoSEQ v3.0 at survey level. Sequencing targeted roughly 35,000-50,000 T-cell genomes per sample. The repertoire was sequenced with immunoSEQ multiplex PCR; TCRdb's copy has only in-frame clones and lacks some. The sample lists about 28,000 clones, 75% to 90% occurring once. Findings and limits, study-wide: The range of CDR3 lengths in HIV repertoires proved narrower than that found in controls. Clones that expanded before ART (that is, prior to treatment) dominated the repertoire at all time points.

This TCR was sampled from a man aged 35-49 years with HIV. The material was unsorted PBMCs, obtained 0.3 years after starting antiretroviral therapy.

The CDR3 region is CASSPGGASSYNEQFF. For the CDR3, the DNA is TGTGCCAGCAGCCCAGGGGGGGCTAGCTCCTACAATGAGCAGTTCTTC. J is TRBJ2-1 and V is TRBV5-4; D is tentatively TRBD1 or TRBD2 (7 bases each). The germline gives CDR1 SGHNT, CDR2 YYREEE (reference sequence). CDR3 size: 16 residues. Trimming took off 4 bases at V and 0 bases at J, with 14 bases between the two ends.